This T cell receptor (beta chain) was sequenced during a study of Ad26.COV2.S vaccination and SARS-CoV-2 variants. Treatment of the sample: roughly 19 received Ad26.COV2.S at low or high dose, single or two shots; about five received placebo; per-sample allocation not given. Each sample was drawn 63 days after the first injection (of vaccine or placebo). The study, taken as a whole, reports: Quantification of TCR breadth and depth may have yielded underestimates of total T cell responses.

The table came from immunoSEQ multiplex PCR; TCRdb's copy has only in-frame clones and leaves some out. The sample carries about 260,000 clones, around 90% recorded once. The V gene end was trimmed by 4 bases and the J gene end by 14 bases; junction bases not matched to a gene: 12. The CDR3 consists of 15 residues. The germline gives CDR1 SGHRS, CDR2 YFSETQ. Note on this clone: Its cognate antigen is unknown.

The source is a person between 18 and 60 years old who received the Ad26.COV2.S COVID-19 vaccine or a placebo. This specimen was peripheral blood, taken in a trial of Ad26.COV2.S vaccine versus placebo. The V and J genes are TRBV5-1 and TRBJ2-1; TRBD2 matches at 13 bases. Here the CDR3 reads CASSPGLAGDSSEFF. The CDR3, as DNA: TGCGCCAGCAGCCCTGGACTAGCGGGAGACAGTTCCGAGTTCTTC.